Below are 29 T cell receptor beta chains sequenced from a single sample in a study of cytomegalovirus exposure and HLA in healthy donors. Using immunoSEQ multiplex PCR, the repertoire was profiled, and TCRdb retains in-frame clones only, with some absent. There are approximately 160,000 clones in the sample; roughly nine tenths occur only once, and around 3.1% lies in the top ten. Sample: PBMCs. The receptors were sampled from a woman under 30 in good health and CMV-seropositive.

The chain recombines TRBV4-2 with TRBJ2-2; 10 nucleotides match TRBD2. Germline V gene sequence: CDR1 LGHNA, CDR2 YNFKEQ. The trim removed 1 base at V and 3 bases at J, leaving 8 bases unmatched. There are 18 residues in the CDR3. As DNA, the CDR3 is TGTGCCAGCAGCCAAGTGGGGCTCCTAGCGGGAGACACCGGGGAGCTGTTTTTT. Its translation: CASSQVGLLAGDTGELFF.

V usage is TRBV30 and J usage is TRBJ1-2; possibly TRBD1 for D (5 bases). The V gene lost 2 bases and the J gene lost 0 bases, with 19 bases spanning the gap. CDR1 is GTSNPN, CDR2 SVGIG, per germline (reference sequence). The CDR3 spans 17 residues. The CDR3 region is CAWSWRMAGQANYGYTF. CDR3 nucleotides: TGTGCCTGGAGTTGGAGAATGGCAGGGCAAGCTAACTATGGCTACACCTTC.

The V call is TRBV7-2, the J call TRBJ1-2; D is unresolved. CDR1 is SGHTA, CDR2 FQGNSA, per germline. V was clipped by 2 bases and J by 2 bases, with 9 bases between them. This CDR3 has 14 residues. In nucleotides, the CDR3 is TGTGCCAGCAGCTTAATCAACGCGAACTATGGCTACACCTTC. Protein: CASSLINANYGYTF. Full variable domain (rest looked up from reference TRBV7-2 and TRBJ1-2): GAGVSQSPSNKVTEKGKDVELRCDPISGHTALYWYRQSLGQGLEFLIYFQGNSAPDKSGLPSDRFSAERTGGSVSTLTIQRTQQEDSAVYLCASSLINANYGYTFGSGTRLTVV.

This chain uses TRBV6-4 with TRBJ1-2; TRBD1 aligns across 8 bases. CDR3 length: 15 amino acids. Looked up from germline, CDR1 is MRHNA and CDR2 is SNTAGT. The V gene end was trimmed by 5 bases and the J gene end by 4 bases; junction bases not matched to a gene: 9. The CDR3 bases are TGTGCCAGCAGTCTCGGACAGGGTAGCACCTATGGCTACACCTTC. Translation gives CASSLGQGSTYGYTF.

This chain joins TRBV7-9 and TRBJ1-1; no reliable D call. The CDR3 is 13 amino acids. Germline V CDR1 and CDR2: SEHNR, FQNEAQ (reference sequence). The V end was cut by 5 bases, the J end by 2 bases, with 9 bases between. The CDR3 DNA follows: TGTGCCAGCAGCCCCTACAGAAACACTGAAGCTTTCTTT. It specifies CASSPYRNTEAFF.

The chain uses TRBV11-1 and TRBJ2-2, with 16 nucleotides matching TRBD2. V was pared by 4 bases and J by 4 bases, with 6 bases of the junction left unmatched. This CDR3 spans 18 amino acids. Looked up from germline, CDR1 is SGHAT and CDR2 is FQDESV (reference sequence). CDR3 coding DNA: TGTGCCAGCAGCTACTCGGGACTAGCGGGAGGGCCCACCGGGGAGCTGTTTTTT. As protein: CASSYSGLAGGPTGELFF.

This clone appeared once. The V gene is TRBV11-2, the J gene TRBJ2-2; D unresolved. V was clipped by 1 base and J by 0 bases, with 9 bases between them. Germline CDR1 and CDR2: SGHAT and FQNNGV. CDR3 size: 16 residues. This chain's CDR3 is CASSLGAGTNTGELFF. The CDR3 region has the DNA TGTGCCAGCAGCTTAGGGGCAGGAACGAACACCGGGGAGCTGTTTTTT.

The V gene is TRBV30, the J gene TRBJ2-3; 13 bases are shared with TRBD2. This CDR3 is built from 17 residues. After removal of 0 bases from V and 4 bases from J, the junction contained 7 bases not matched to a gene. CDR1 and CDR2 (germline): GTSNPN, SVGIG (reference sequence). The CDR3 DNA is TGTGCCTGGAGTGTAAAACGACTAGCGGGGGGTTCAGATACGCAGTATTTT. As protein: CAWSVKRLAGGSDTQYF.

The CDR3 is CASSLGGQGPNQPQHF. CDR3 in DNA: TGTGCCAGCAGCTTGGGGGGACAGGGGCCCAATCAGCCCCAGCATTTT. The chain employs TRBV5-6 and TRBJ1-5; 10 bases are a match to TRBD1. Germline CDR1 SGHDT, CDR2 YYEEEE. V lost 0 bases, J lost 3 bases, and 3 bases stayed unmatched. This CDR3 region has 16 residues.

The V gene is TRBV4-2, the J gene TRBJ2-7, with unresolved D. The CDR3 runs 17 residues. The germline V gene has CDR1 LGHNA and CDR2 YNFKEQ. V was cut by 0 bases and J by 3 bases, with 18 bases left in between. The CDR3 here is CASSQDRLKQDIYEQYF. The CDR3 nucleotides read TGTGCCAGCAGCCAAGATAGGTTAAAGCAAGACATCTACGAGCAGTACTTC.

This rearrangement joins TRBV12-5 to TRBJ2-7; TRBD2 aligns across 11 bases. Germline values: CDR1 LGHNT, CDR2 FRNRAP. The CDR3 covers 15 residues. J was trimmed by 4 bases and V by 5 bases; bases with no gene match: 7. In nucleotides, the CDR3 is TGTGCTAGTGGTAGCGGGACTAGCGGCTTTTACGAGCAGTACTTC. Its translation: CASGSGTSGFYEQYF. The full variable domain, rest sourced from reference TRBV12-5 and TRBJ2-7, is DARVTQTPRHKVTEMGQEVTMRCQPILGHNTVFWYRQTMMQGLELLAYFRNRAPLDDSGMPKDRFSAEMPDATLATLKIQPSEPRDSAVYFCASGSGTSGFYEQYFGPGTRLTVT.

This clone appeared once. This rearrangement joins TRBV27 to TRBJ1-1, with D unresolved. Trimming took 6 bases from V and 4 from J, leaving 12 bases between them. CDR1 MNHEY and CDR2 SMNVEV come from the germline V gene (reference sequence). The CDR3 runs 13 residues. CDR3 amino acids: CASSLGRSTEAFF. CDR3 bases: TGTGCCAGCAGCCTAGGGAGGTCCACTGAAGCTTTCTTT.

V gene TRBV4-1 combines with J gene TRBJ1-3, with D unclear. V was trimmed by 3 bases and J by 2 bases, leaving 14 bases between them. The length of the CDR3 is 16 residues. The germline CDR1 and CDR2 sequences are MGHRA and YSYEKL. CDR3 amino acids: CASSQSEGLPGNTIYF. The CDR3 DNA is TGCGCCAGCAGCCAGTCTGAGGGTCTCCCTGGAAACACCATATATTTT.

The chain recombines TRBV28 with TRBJ2-7; the match to TRBD1 covers 9 bases. Germline CDR1 reads MDHEN; CDR2 reads SYDVKM. V trimming: 5 bases; J trimming: 7 bases; junction bases outside the gene matches: 12. This CDR3 has 15 amino acids. The CDR3 loop reads CASSRSGTGSREQYF. For the CDR3, the DNA is TGTGCCAGCAGTCGAAGCGGGACAGGGAGTAGGGAGCAGTACTTC.

The chain carries TRBV10-1 and TRBJ2-3, with TRBD2 as a possible D gene (5 bases). Germline lookup yields CDR1 WNHNN and CDR2 SYGVQD (reference sequence). This CDR3 is 14 amino acids long. V lost 4 bases and J 6 bases, leaving 14 bases between the germline ends. CDR3 sequence reads: CASSGSGLRDTQYF. In DNA form, the CDR3 reads TGCGCCAGCAGTGGGAGCGGCCTCCGGGATACGCAGTATTTT.

The chain uses TRBV7-2 and TRBJ2-1; 15 nucleotides match TRBD2. Unmatched junction bases numbered 11, after V lost 5 bases and J lost 9 bases. The CDR3 is 17 amino acids. Germline-derived CDR1 and CDR2 are SGHTA and FQGNSA. The CDR3 region is CASSQQGLAGGGPEQFF. CDR3 DNA sequence: TGTGCCAGCAGCCAACAGGGACTAGCGGGAGGAGGTCCTGAGCAGTTCTTC.

This clone came up once. The chain uses TRBV5-1 and TRBJ2-5; TRBD1 is a possible D gene (6 bases). V dropped 2 bases and J dropped 2 bases, with 10 bases sitting between them. This CDR3 region has 14 residues. The germline V gene encodes CDR1 SGHRS and CDR2 YFSETQ. The CDR3 reads CASSFQGSQETQYF. The CDR3 nucleotides read TGCGCCAGCAGCTTCCAGGGGTCACAAGAGACCCAGTACTTC. Supplemented by reference TRBV5-1 and TRBJ2-5, the full variable domain reads KAGVTQTPRYLIKTRGQQVTLSCSPISGHRSVSWYQQTPGQGLQFLFEYFSETQRNKGNFPGRFSGRQFSNSRSEMNVSTLELGDSALYLCASSFQGSQETQYFGPGTRLLVL.

The V and J genes are TRBV4-1 and TRBJ2-7; the D gene is possibly TRBD2 (6 bases). Germline CDR1 and CDR2: MGHRA and YSYEKL. CDR3 length equals 14 residues. V was trimmed by 0 bases and J by 5 bases, leaving 11 bases between them. The DNA of the CDR3 is TGCGCCAGCAGCCAAGATAGGGAGGCCCACGAGCAGTACTTC. As protein: CASSQDREAHEQYF.

The chain is built from TRBV19 and TRBJ1-3, with 11 bases identical to TRBD1. The CDR3 is 17 residues long. CDR1 is LNHDA and CDR2 is SQIVND in the germline V gene (reference sequence). The V segment lost 3 bases and the J segment 4 bases; nucleotides outside the gene matches: 8. The CDR3 protein is CASSISGQGASGNTIYF. In nucleotides, the CDR3 is TGTGCCAGTAGTATCTCTGGACAGGGGGCCTCAGGAAACACCATATATTTT. Combining the CDR3 with reference TRBV19 and TRBJ1-3 gives the whole variable domain DGGITQSPKYLFRKEGQNVTLSCEQNLNHDAMYWYRQDPGQGLRLIYYSQIVNDFQKGDIAEGYSVSREKKESFPLTVTSAQKNPTAFYLCASSISGQGASGNTIYFGEGSWLTVV.

The chain is built from TRBV7-8 and TRBJ1-1; D is perhaps TRBD1 (6 bases). Trimming removed 0 bases from V and 4 bases from J, with 9 bases in between. The CDR3 sequence is 14 residues long. Germline assignment: CDR1 SGHVS and CDR2 FQNEAQ. This chain's CDR3 is CASSLARGSTEAFF. CDR3 in DNA: TGTGCCAGCAGCTTAGCCAGGGGAAGCACTGAAGCTTTCTTT.

The chain is built from TRBV10-2 and TRBJ2-7; D not certain. The CDR3 has 14 residues. V lost 6 bases to trimming and J lost 7 bases, with 19 bases between them. CDR1 and CDR2 (germline): WSHSY, SAAADI. The DNA of the CDR3 is TGCGCCAGCAGCGTGCACGACTCGTCGCGAGAGCAGTACTTC. Translating it yields CASSVHDSSREQYF.

V usage is TRBV23-1 and J usage is TRBJ2-2; unclear D gene. TRBV23-1 is annotated as an ORF whose role is uncertain. V shed 2 bases and J shed 4 bases, with 8 bases lying between them. There are 14 residues in the CDR3. CDR3 residues: CASSQTPSTGELFF. CDR3 bases: TGCGCCAGCAGTCAAACCCCGAGCACCGGGGAGCTGTTTTTT.

The chain uses TRBV2 and TRBJ2-2, with TRBD2 matching over 14 bases. The CDR3 loop spans 19 amino acids. Germline loops: CDR1 SNHLY, CDR2 FYNNEI. Trimming took 6 bases from V and 0 from J; bases not matched to a gene: 9. The CDR3 sequence is CASRRQGLAGVTNTGELFF. CDR3 nucleotides: TGTGCCAGCAGGCGGCAGGGACTAGCGGGAGTTACGAACACCGGGGAGCTGTTTTTT.

The genes are TRBV19 and TRBJ1-1; TRBD1 matches 9 bases. CDR3 length: 13 amino acids. Germline CDR1 is LNHDA and CDR2 is SQIVND (reference sequence). Unmatched junction bases numbered 2, after V lost 5 bases and J lost 4 bases. CDR3 residues: CASSRDRATEAFF. The DNA for the CDR3 is TGTGCCAGTAGTCGGGACAGGGCCACTGAAGCTTTCTTT. The full variable domain, its missing parts supplied by reference TRBV19 and TRBJ1-1, is DGGITQSPKYLFRKEGQNVTLSCEQNLNHDAMYWYRQDPGQGLRLIYYSQIVNDFQKGDIAEGYSVSREKKESFPLTVTSAQKNPTAFYLCASSRDRATEAFFGQGTRLTVV.

This chain uses TRBV28 with TRBJ2-1; possibly TRBD1 for D (5 bases). Trimming pared 3 bases from V and 8 bases from J, leaving 20 bases between. CDR1 and CDR2 (germline): MDHEN, SYDVKM. This CDR3 region has 16 residues. The CDR3 protein is CASSFHGAQGPDEQFF. In DNA, the CDR3 is TGTGCCAGCAGTTTCCATGGAGCTCAGGGCCCGGATGAGCAGTTCTTC.

The chain couples TRBV6-1 to TRBJ1-2, with TRBD1 matching 8 bases. The V segment lost 5 bases and the J segment 4 bases; nucleotides outside the gene matches: 9. The germline CDR1 and CDR2 sequences are MNHNS and SASEGT. The CDR3 has 15 amino acids. The CDR3 loop reads CASSPTTGAPYGYTF. The CDR3 nucleotides read TGTGCCAGCAGTCCCACGACAGGGGCCCCCTATGGCTACACCTTC.

The genes are TRBV5-5 and TRBJ2-2, with D tentatively TRBD1 (6 bases). V lost 4 bases to trimming and J lost 3 bases, with 16 bases between them. Germline CDR1 SGHKS, CDR2 YYEKEE (reference sequence). The CDR3 loop spans 16 amino acids. In DNA, the CDR3 is TGTGCCAGCAGCAGGAAGGGGGAGAGGGACACCGGGGAGCTGTTTTTT. Its protein product is CASSRKGERDTGELFF.

The chain joins TRBV5-4 to TRBJ2-2; weak D call: TRBD1 (5 bases). Between the trimmed V and J ends, which lost 4 bases and 0 bases, there was a span of 22 bases. This CDR3 contains 19 residues. Germline CDR1 reads SGHNT; CDR2 reads YYREEE (reference sequence). The CDR3 here is CASSPVRLQGPPNTGELFF. The CDR3 nucleotides are TGTGCCAGCAGCCCCGTCCGGTTGCAGGGCCCTCCGAACACCGGGGAGCTGTTTTTT. Together with reference TRBV5-4 and TRBJ2-2, the CDR3 gives the full variable domain: ETGVTQSPTHLIKTRGQQVTLRCSSQSGHNTVSWYQQALGQGPQFIFQYYREEENGRGNFPPRFSGLQFPNYSSELNVNALELDDSALYLCASSPVRLQGPPNTGELFFGEGSRLTVL.

CDR3 residues: CASQGGGTYNEQFF. In nucleotides, the CDR3 is TGTGCCAGTCAAGGTGGGGGGACTTACAATGAGCAGTTCTTC. The genes are TRBV18 and TRBJ2-1, with D possibly TRBD2 on 6 matching bases. The CDR3 extends over 14 amino acids. Germline CDR1 and CDR2: KGHSH and LQKENI. Trimming took off 9 bases at V and 4 bases at J, with 16 bases between the two ends. The full variable domain, completed using reference TRBV18 and TRBJ2-1, is NAGVMQNPRHLVRRRGQEARLRCSPMKGHSHVYWYRQLPEEGLKFMVYLQKENIIDESGMPKERFSAEFPKEGPSILRIQQVVRGDSAAYFCASQGGGTYNEQFFGPGTRLTVL.